This entry lists 27 T cell receptor beta chains sequenced from one sample in a study of cytomegalovirus exposure and HLA in healthy donors (dated by TCRdb to the late 2010s). The library was made by the immunoSEQ multiplex PCR assay. For the multiplex PCR, a mixture combining 60 forward primers for TCR Vbeta segments and 13 reverse primers for TCR Jbeta segments was used. Not all clones reach the TCRdb copy of this immuneACCESS table, which keeps in-frame sequences only. Checked studies attribute under half of the gap to unresolved V genes and leave the rest unexplained. The sample has under 150,000 clones on record, about 85% of them singletons. 6% to 8% of the sample lies in the top ten. The specimen was PBMCs. All receptors come from a woman aged 25 to 39 in good health and CMV-seropositive.

In nucleotides, the CDR3 is TGTGCCAGCACCCCCAACGTCCCGAGCTCCTACGAGCAGTACTTC. This codes for CASTPNVPSSYEQYF. V usage is TRBV6-5 and J usage is TRBJ2-7, with unresolved D. Per the germline V gene, CDR1 is MNHEY and CDR2 is SVGAGI. The CDR3 sequence is 15 residues long. Trimming cost V 7 bases and J 0 bases, with 16 bases left between them.

This clone was observed a handful of times. The chain is built from TRBV5-4 and TRBJ1-1; D unclear. V gave up 4 bases and J gave up 4 bases, with 17 bases separating them. This CDR3 has 15 residues. CDR1 is SGHNT, CDR2 YYREEE, per germline (reference sequence). This chain's CDR3 is CASSTNSYYGTEAFF. DNA for the CDR3: TGTGCCAGCAGCACAAATTCCTACTACGGCACTGAAGCTTTCTTT.

The chain links TRBV19 to TRBJ2-7; 9 nucleotides align to TRBD1. CDR3 length equals 14 residues. Unmatched junction bases numbered 3, after V lost 3 bases and J lost 3 bases. The germline CDR1 and CDR2 sequences are LNHDA and SQIVND (reference sequence). The CDR3, as DNA: TGTGCCAGTAGTATCAGGACAGGGGACTACGAGCAGTACTTC. It yields the protein CASSIRTGDYEQYF. The variable domain in full, completed from reference TRBV19 and TRBJ2-7, reads DGGITQSPKYLFRKEGQNVTLSCEQNLNHDAMYWYRQDPGQGLRLIYYSQIVNDFQKGDIAEGYSVSREKKESFPLTVTSAQKNPTAFYLCASSIRTGDYEQYFGPGTRLTVT.

The rearrangement joins TRBV6-6 to TRBJ2-3; 7 nucleotides agree with TRBD2. The CDR3 is 13 residues long. V lost 11 bases to trimming and J lost 0 bases; unmatched junction nucleotides: 5. Germline values: CDR1 MNHNY, CDR2 SVGAGI (reference sequence). The CDR3, as DNA: TGTGCCGGGGGGGGTAGTAGCACAGATACGCAGTATTTT. Its translation is CAGGGSSTDTQYF.

The chain combines TRBV27 with TRBJ1-4; TRBD1 matches at 7 bases. CDR1 and CDR2 (germline): MNHEY, SMNVEV (reference sequence). This CDR3 is built from 14 residues. V lost 6 bases, J lost 7 bases, and 8 bases stayed unmatched. CDR3 DNA sequence: TGTGCCAGCAGGAGGACGGGACAGCTTGAAAAACTGTTTTTT. Encoded protein: CASRRTGQLEKLFF.

The chain uses TRBV5-6 and TRBJ1-2; the match to TRBD1 covers 9 bases. This CDR3 region has 13 residues. The junction had 8 bases not matched to a gene; V was cut back by 4 bases and J by 10 bases. Per germline, CDR1 SGHDT and CDR2 YYEEEE. Written as DNA, the CDR3 is TGTGCCAGCAGCGCCCGGACAGGGGCTGTCTACACCTTC. Protein sequence: CASSARTGAVYTF.

The rearrangement links TRBV2 to TRBJ2-1; D not certain. CDR1 and CDR2 (germline): SNHLY, FYNNEI. The CDR3 has 14 amino acids. V lost 3 bases, J lost 0 bases, and 6 bases lay in between. This CDR3 reads CASSDRSSYNEQFF. CDR3 DNA sequence: TGTGCCAGCAGTGATAGAAGCTCCTACAATGAGCAGTTCTTC.

The CDR3 DNA reads TGTGCCAGCAGCCCCACAGGCTCAACTAATGAAAAACTGTTTTTT. Its protein product is CASSPTGSTNEKLFF. The chain employs TRBV7-2 and TRBJ1-4; D is possibly TRBD1 (5 bases). Trimming removed 5 bases at V and 0 bases at J, with 10 bases between. The CDR3 runs to 15 residues. The V gene's germline CDR1 is SGHTA and CDR2 FQGNSA.

The V gene is TRBV5-1, the J gene TRBJ2-1; possible D gene TRBD1, 5 bases. The CDR3 runs 17 residues. Trimming shortened V by 0 bases and J by 0 bases, and 13 bases separated the two germline ends. CDR1 is SGHRS, CDR2 YFSETQ, per germline. The CDR3 DNA sequence: TGCGCCAGCAGCTTGGCCCCAGGCGACAGCTCCTACAATGAGCAGTTCTTC. Translating gives CASSLAPGDSSYNEQFF.

The rearrangement uses TRBV5-4 and TRBJ2-5; possibly TRBD1 for D (6 bases). Germline V gene lookup returns CDR1 SGHNT and CDR2 YYREEE (reference sequence). This CDR3 is built from 14 residues. The V gene lost 4 bases and the J gene lost 5 bases, with 15 bases spanning the gap. CDR3 sequence (DNA): TGTGCCAGCAGCATACAGGGATCTGAGGAGACCCAGTACTTC. This gives the protein CASSIQGSEETQYF.

The gene calls are TRBV28 and TRBJ1-2; maybe TRBD1 (5 bases). The CDR3 is 13 residues long. The V end was cut by 5 bases, the J end by 3 bases, with 10 bases between. Germline values: CDR1 MDHEN, CDR2 SYDVKM. The chain's CDR3 is CASSGRTHYGYTF. Written as DNA, the CDR3 is TGTGCCAGCAGTGGCAGGACACACTATGGCTACACCTTC.

The chain carries TRBV27 and TRBJ2-3; D is perhaps TRBD2 (7 bases). The CDR3 runs 14 residues. Trimming removed 8 bases from V and 5 bases from J, with 17 bases in between. Germline lookup yields CDR1 MNHEY and CDR2 SMNVEV (reference sequence). Here the CDR3 DNA reads TGTGCCAGCCGCCCCTGGGGGGGCAAAGATACGCAGTATTTT. Translation gives CASRPWGGKDTQYF.

This sequence joins TRBV19 and TRBJ1-1; 10 bases map to TRBD1. The CDR3 consists of 15 residues. J was trimmed by 1 base and V by 9 bases; bases with no gene match: 8. From germline, CDR1 is LNHDA and CDR2 SQIVND (reference sequence). The CDR3 bases are TGTGCCAGCAGACAGGGGGCTGAGGGGAACACTGAAGCTTTCTTT. Translated: CASRQGAEGNTEAFF.

This chain connects TRBV5-1 to TRBJ2-2; D is perhaps TRBD2 (5 bases). The V gene's germline CDR1 is SGHRS and CDR2 YFSETQ. The length of the CDR3 is 14 residues. V lost 2 bases and J 7 bases, leaving 12 bases between the germline ends. CDR3 DNA sequence: TGCGCCAGCAGCTTTAGAAGCGGTCTCGGGGAGCTGTTTTTT. Translated: CASSFRSGLGELFF.

For this clone: The junction differs from germline at one of its ends, possibly a read error. This chain joins TRBV7-9 and TRBJ2-3, with D tentatively TRBD1 (5 bases). Per germline, CDR1 SEHNR and CDR2 FQNEAQ (reference sequence). This CDR3 contains 15 residues. CDR3 residues: CSSSPGQGRTDTQYF. The CDR3, as DNA: TGTTCCAGCAGCCCCGGGCAGGGCCGCACAGATACGCAGTATTTT.

The V gene is TRBV29-1, the J gene TRBJ2-1; D gene uncertain. Germline lookup yields CDR1 SQVTM and CDR2 ANQGSEA. CDR3 length: 15 amino acids. Trimming left V 0 bases short and J 0 bases short, with 9 bases between. The CDR3 region has the DNA TGCAGCGTTGAAGATCGGCGGAACTCCTACAATGAGCAGTTCTTC. Encoded protein: CSVEDRRNSYNEQFF.

The chain has TRBV2 and TRBJ2-5; 8 positions match TRBD1. Germline V gene lookup returns CDR1 SNHLY and CDR2 FYNNEI. The V segment lost 6 bases and the J segment 5 bases; nucleotides outside the gene matches: 14. The CDR3 length is 16 residues. The CDR3 loop reads CASSAGTGHFWETQYF. DNA of the CDR3: TGTGCCAGCAGCGCCGGGACAGGCCATTTTTGGGAGACCCAGTACTTC. Complete variable domain (other parts from reference TRBV2 and TRBJ2-5): EPEVTQTPSHQVTQMGQEVILRCVPISNHLYFYWYRQILGQKVEFLVSFYNNEISEKSEIFDDQFSVERPDGSNFTLKIRSTKLEDSAMYFCASSAGTGHFWETQYFGPGTRLLVL.

The V call is TRBV9, the J call TRBJ1-5, with 7 bases aligning to TRBD1. This CDR3 comprises 14 residues. Losses at the gene ends were 3 bases for V and 11 bases for J; bases not matched to a gene: 11. The germline V gene encodes CDR1 SGDLS and CDR2 YYNGEE. CDR3 coding DNA: TGTGCCAGCAGCGAACGGGACAGCCATACCACCCAGCATTTT. It encodes CASSERDSHTTQHF.

This clone showed up just once. One base away lies a much larger clone, so this may be a sequencing read error. The chain recombines TRBV13 with TRBJ2-7; weak D call: TRBD2 (7 bases). Trimming pared 1 base from V and 6 bases from J, leaving 10 bases between. The germline V gene has CDR1 PRHDT and CDR2 FYEKMQ (reference sequence). The CDR3 is 13 residues long. The CDR3 is CASSLVGGREQYF. CDR3 bases: TGTGCCAGCAGCTTAGTGGGGGGGCGCGAGCAGTACTTC.

This chain uses TRBV21-1 with TRBJ2-7; the DNA was not compared with TRBD2, the D call given in the table. TRBV21-1 corresponds to a pseudogene. The CDR3 is made up of 17 amino acids. In DNA, the CDR3 is TGTGCCAGCAGCCCCAGGAAGGGGTCTAGCGGGGGATACGAGCAGTACTTC. Amino acids: CASSPRKGSSGGYEQYF.

The chain carries TRBV7-2 and TRBJ2-7, with 7 bases fitting TRBD2. Germline V gene sequence: CDR1 SGHTA, CDR2 FQGNSA. V was clipped by 1 base and J by 6 bases; unmatched bases: 6. This CDR3 has 14 amino acids. CDR3 nucleotides: TGTGCCAGCAGCTTAGGAGGGCCGGGAGGCGAGCAGTACTTC. Translation: CASSLGGPGGEQYF.

The V call is TRBV6-5, the J call TRBJ1-2; possible D gene TRBD1, 5 bases. Looked up from germline, CDR1 is MNHEY and CDR2 is SVGAGI. The V end lost 2 bases, the J end lost 8 bases, and 12 bases lay between the germline ends. The CDR3 totals 13 residues. This chain's CDR3 is CASSYGAEGGYTF. The CDR3, as DNA: TGTGCCAGCAGTTACGGGGCAGAAGGGGGCTACACCTTC.

The chain recombines TRBV19 with TRBJ1-1, with a weak D call TRBD1 (6 bases). V lost 8 bases to trimming and J lost 1 base, with 17 bases between them. The CDR3 contains 15 residues. Germline V CDR1 and CDR2: LNHDA, SQIVND (reference sequence). The CDR3 is CASGRGGQGNTEAFF. CDR3 DNA sequence: TGTGCCAGTGGCCGGGGGGGGCAGGGGAACACTGAAGCTTTCTTT.

The chain is built from TRBV19 and TRBJ1-5, with D possibly being TRBD1 (5 bases). This CDR3 comprises 15 residues. Germline CDR1 and CDR2: LNHDA and SQIVND (reference sequence). V was pared by 6 bases and J by 0 bases, with 12 bases between. The CDR3 DNA is TGTGCCAGTAGCCCGACAGATGCTAGCAATCAGCCCCAGCATTTT. Amino acids: CASSPTDASNQPQHF.

This clone was seen just once. V usage is TRBV6-6 and J usage is TRBJ1-4; D remains unclear. Trimming stripped 6 bases from V and 0 bases from J, with 14 bases between. Germline V gene data show CDR1 as MNHNY and CDR2 as SVGAGI (reference sequence). CDR3 length equals 16 residues. CDR3 DNA sequence: TGTGCCAGCAGCCAACCTAGTCGGTCAACTAATGAAAAACTGTTTTTT. This encodes CASSQPSRSTNEKLFF.

This chain links TRBV5-1 with TRBJ2-3; the D gene is possibly TRBD1 (6 bases). V shed 2 bases and J shed 5 bases, with 12 bases lying between them. The CDR3 runs to 14 residues. CDR1 is SGHRS and CDR2 is YFSETQ in the germline V gene. The CDR3 loop is CASSLGGSLDTQYF. In DNA, the CDR3 is TGCGCCAGCAGCTTAGGGGGATCCCTAGATACGCAGTATTTT.

This clone was recorded only once. The genes are TRBV4-1 and TRBJ2-1; 9 bases are a match to TRBD2. Germline CDR1 MGHRA, CDR2 YSYEKL. The CDR3 consists of 15 residues. V lost 1 base, J lost 6 bases, and 4 bases stayed unmatched. Here the CDR3 DNA reads TGCGCCAGCAGCCAAGCGCTGACTAGCGGCAATGAGCAGTTCTTC. Translated: CASSQALTSGNEQFF.